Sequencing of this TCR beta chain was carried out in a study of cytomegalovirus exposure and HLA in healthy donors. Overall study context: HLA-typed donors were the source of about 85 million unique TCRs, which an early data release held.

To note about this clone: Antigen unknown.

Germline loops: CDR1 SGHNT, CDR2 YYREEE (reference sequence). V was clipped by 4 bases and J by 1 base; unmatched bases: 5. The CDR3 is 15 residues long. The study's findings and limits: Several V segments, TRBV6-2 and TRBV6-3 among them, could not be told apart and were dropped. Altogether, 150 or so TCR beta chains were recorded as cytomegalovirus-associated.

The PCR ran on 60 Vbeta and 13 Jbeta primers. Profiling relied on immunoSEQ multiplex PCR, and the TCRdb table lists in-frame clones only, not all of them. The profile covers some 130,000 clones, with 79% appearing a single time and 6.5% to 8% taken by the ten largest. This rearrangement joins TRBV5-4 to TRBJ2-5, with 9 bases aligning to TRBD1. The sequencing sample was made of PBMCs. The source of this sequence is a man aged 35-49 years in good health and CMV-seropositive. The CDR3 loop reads CASSLGQGTQETQYF. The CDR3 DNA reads TGTGCCAGCAGCCTAGGACAGGGGACCCAAGAGACCCAGTACTTC.